The 15 T cell receptor beta chains in this list originate from one sample, sequenced in a study of blood T cell repertoires in COVID-19. Measured with immunoSEQ multiplex PCR; TCRdb has only the in-frame clones, and not every one. There are nearly 45,000 clones in the sample; roughly 80% occur only once, and roughly 47% lies in the top ten. Specimen: peripheral blood. The receptors here all came from a human donor in a cohort sampled during active COVID-19.

This clone was seen once. The chain recombines TRBV11-2 with TRBJ2-7; 16 positions agree with TRBD2. The V segment lost 3 bases and the J segment 7 bases; nucleotides outside the gene matches: 6. The length of the CDR3 is 16 residues. The germline CDR1 and CDR2 sequences are SGHAT and FQNNGV. As DNA, the CDR3 is TGTGCCAGCAGCTTGGGGACTAGCGGGGGGGCAGAAGAGCAGTACTTC. It is translated as CASSLGTSGGAEEQYF.

The CDR3 DNA follows: TGTGCCAGCAGCGCGCGGGGCAGACCGAACACTGAAGCTTTCTTT. It encodes CASSARGRPNTEAFF. The rearrangement uses TRBV9 and TRBJ1-1; TRBD1 might be the D (5 bases). The germline V gene encodes CDR1 SGDLS and CDR2 YYNGEE. The CDR3 spans 15 residues. Trimming cost V 3 bases and J 1 base, with 13 bases left between them. The full variable domain, in which reference TRBV9 and TRBJ1-1 provide the parts outside the CDR3, is DSGVTQTPKHLITATGQRVTLRCSPRSGDLSVYWYQQSLDQGLQFLIQYYNGEERAKGNILERFSAQQFPDLHSELNLSSLELGDSALYFCASSARGRPNTEAFFGQGTRLTVV.

This clone showed up just once. The chain has TRBV6-5 and TRBJ2-2; 7 bases match TRBD1. The CDR3 is made up of 15 amino acids. The V and J ends lost 6 bases and 0 bases, in that order; junction bases with no gene match: 4. CDR1 is MNHEY and CDR2 is SVGAGI in the germline V gene. In DNA, the CDR3 is TGTGCCAGCAGGGGGGACAGAACGAACACCGGGGAGCTGTTTTTT. The encoded protein is CASRGDRTNTGELFF.

In nucleotides, the CDR3 is TGTGCCATCAGTGAGTCGACAGGACTTACCTACGAGCAGTACTTC. This translates into CAISESTGLTYEQYF. V and J are TRBV10-3 and TRBJ2-7; D is perhaps TRBD1 (6 bases). The germline V and J ends were trimmed by 0 bases and 2 bases, with 11 bases remaining between them. The CDR3 runs to 15 residues. Germline loops: CDR1 ENHRY, CDR2 SYGVKD.

The chain joins TRBV7-2 to TRBJ2-5; D may be TRBD1 (5 bases). In germline, CDR1 is SGHTA, CDR2 FQGNSA. V lost 5 bases and J 7 bases, leaving 17 bases between the germline ends. CDR3 length: 14 residues. The CDR3 nucleotides are TGTGCCAGCAGCCCAAATAGGGGCCTGGGGACCCAGTACTTC. Translating it yields CASSPNRGLGTQYF. Looking up the rest from reference TRBV7-2 and TRBJ2-5 gives the full variable domain: GAGVSQSPSNKVTEKGKDVELRCDPISGHTALYWYRQSLGQGLEFLIYFQGNSAPDKSGLPSDRFSAERTGGSVSTLTIQRTQQEDSAVYLCASSPNRGLGTQYFGPGTRLLVL.

This chain links TRBV6-1 with TRBJ1-2, with D unresolved. The germline V gene has CDR1 MNHNS and CDR2 SASEGT. The CDR3 is 13 amino acids. Deletions cut 3 bases from V and 7 bases from J, with 12 bases between. CDR3 nucleotide sequence: TGTGCCAGCAGTGAGCTGGGCCAGATTGGCTACACCTTC. Translation gives CASSELGQIGYTF.

This sequence joins TRBV30 and TRBJ1-6, with 12 bases matching TRBD1. With 5 bases clipped from V and 7 bases from J, the junction kept 6 bases outside the gene matches. Germline V CDR1 and CDR2: GTSNPN, SVGIG (reference sequence). The CDR3 totals 15 residues. CDR3: CAWSGTGGWNSPLHF. CDR3 sequence (DNA): TGTGCCTGGTCCGGGACAGGGGGCTGGAATTCACCCCTCCACTTT.

The J gene is TRBJ1-4, the V gene TRBV12-5; D not certain. V was shortened by 3 bases and J by 7 bases, with 12 bases between the two germline ends. The CDR3 consists of 14 residues. Germline-derived CDR1 and CDR2 are LGHNT and FRNRAP. The DNA for the CDR3 is TGTGCTAGTGGTTTAGGGAGGCCGGGTGAAAAACTGTTTTTT. Amino acids: CASGLGRPGEKLFF. The variable domain in full, with the rest retrieved from reference TRBV12-5 and TRBJ1-4, is DARVTQTPRHKVTEMGQEVTMRCQPILGHNTVFWYRQTMMQGLELLAYFRNRAPLDDSGMPKDRFSAEMPDATLATLKIQPSEPRDSAVYFCASGLGRPGEKLFFGSGTQLSVL.

This chain joins TRBV7-9 and TRBJ1-1; 7 bases match TRBD1. Germline trimming cut 2 bases from V and 0 bases from J; bases unmatched to any gene: 12. Per germline, CDR1 SEHNR and CDR2 FQNEAQ (reference sequence). This CDR3 spans 18 amino acids. CDR3: CASSLLPPWDSMNTEAFF. The CDR3 region has the DNA TGTGCCAGCAGCTTACTCCCCCCGTGGGACAGCATGAACACTGAAGCTTTCTTT. The whole variable domain, filled in from reference TRBV7-9 and TRBJ1-1, reads DTGVSQNPRHKITKRGQNVTFRCDPISEHNRLYWYRQTLGQGPEFLTYFQNEAQLEKSRLLSDRFSAERPKGSFSTLEIQRTEQGDSAMYLCASSLLPPWDSMNTEAFFGQGTRLTVV.

The V call is TRBV24-1, the J call TRBJ2-5; a possible D gene is TRBD2 (6 bases). Per germline, CDR1 KGHDR and CDR2 SFDVKD. V was clipped by 0 bases and J by 5 bases, with 15 bases between them. This CDR3 has 16 amino acids. Here the CDR3 reads CATSDLRFGGIETQYF. The DNA of the CDR3 is TGTGCCACCAGTGATTTGAGGTTCGGGGGTATCGAGACCCAGTACTTC.

The rearrangement uses TRBV4-1 and TRBJ2-5; D uncertain. The germline V gene has CDR1 MGHRA and CDR2 YSYEKL. CDR3 length: 14 amino acids. Trimming shortened V by 0 bases and J by 5 bases, and 10 bases separated the two germline ends. CDR3 sequence reads: CASSQDGLLETQYF. The CDR3 DNA is TGCGCCAGCAGCCAAGATGGGCTGCTTGAGACCCAGTACTTC.

The CDR3 nucleotides are TGTGCCAGCAGCGCAACAAGGAACACTGAAGCTTTCTTT. Its protein is CASSATRNTEAFF. The rearrangement uses TRBV7-9 and TRBJ1-1, with no clear D. Deletions cut 5 bases from V and 1 base from J, with 8 bases between. The CDR3 runs 13 residues. The germline V gene encodes CDR1 SEHNR and CDR2 FQNEAQ (reference sequence).

The chain uses TRBV5-6 and TRBJ1-3, with a tentative D call TRBD1 (6 bases). Germline-derived CDR1 and CDR2 are SGHDT and YYEEEE. V shed 1 base and J shed 0 bases, with 14 bases lying between them. There are 17 residues in the CDR3. The CDR3 coding sequence is TGTGCCAGCAGCTTGTTCGGACAGACCTTCTCTGGAAACACCATATATTTT. It encodes CASSLFGQTFSGNTIYF.

The CDR3 DNA reads TGTGCCAGTAGTATAGTTTTCATTGGGCAGGGGATCTACGAGCAGTACTTC. Its protein product is CASSIVFIGQGIYEQYF. The V and J genes are TRBV19 and TRBJ2-7; the D gene is possibly TRBD1 (6 bases). Germline V lookup: CDR1 LNHDA, CDR2 SQIVND (reference sequence). The CDR3 is made up of 17 amino acids. The V end was cut by 1 base, the J end by 3 bases, with 19 bases between.

The chain recombines TRBV6-5 with TRBJ1-5; a weak D match, TRBD1 (6 bases). The CDR3 has 13 residues. Germline CDR1 MNHEY, CDR2 SVGAGI. With 5 bases removed from V and 3 bases from J, the gap between germline ends came to 8 bases. The chain's CDR3 is CASSRDINQPQHF. In DNA, the CDR3 is TGTGCCAGCAGTCGGGACATCAATCAGCCCCAGCATTTT.